Each of the 24 T cell receptor beta chains below was sequenced from the same sample in a study of human T cells and chemical hapten exposure (dated by TCRdb to the early 2020s). Library preparation attached unique molecular identifiers to individual cDNA molecules for quantitative, reproducible TCR counting. TCRdb ran its own pipeline on the public reads, namely fastp trimming at Q25 and MiXCR clone calling, and kept in-frame beta chains. Entries that share a CDR3 protein sequence are merged under the most common genes and DNA. The sample table records under 2,000 distinct CDR3 sequences; approximately 53% of these occur just once. More than 3% of the sample goes to the ten largest clones. The intended sense of this specimen's treatment or condition label: therapeutic diphenylcyclopropenone sensitization with weekly scalp DPC. Sequenced here: whole blood, sampled before DPC sensitization or 2, 6, or about 24 weeks after (not recorded which). These TCRs come from an adult with alopecia areata. Some clones in this sample may be carry-over from other donors' samples. This table probably holds off-target reads from a library built for another chain.

J is TRBJ2-7 and V is TRBV20-1; TRBD1 matches at 12 bases. The germline V gene encodes CDR1 DFQATT and CDR2 SNEGSKA (reference sequence). The CDR3 has 16 amino acids. Trimming removed 4 bases from V and 7 bases from J; junction bases left unmatched: 14. CDR3 amino acids: CSAITYPGQGAWEQYF. As DNA, the CDR3 is TGCAGTGCTATTACGTATCCGGGACAGGGGGCGTGGGAGCAGTACTTC.

The chain joins TRBV28 to TRBJ2-7; possibly TRBD2 for D (5 bases). The CDR3 spans 12 residues. Trimming shortened V by 4 bases and J by 6 bases, and 10 bases separated the two germline ends. Germline V gene data show CDR1 as MDHEN and CDR2 as SYDVKM. The CDR3 reads CASSSNRGEQYF. The CDR3 DNA is TGTGCCAGCAGTTCCAACCGGGGCGAGCAGTACTTC. Filled out from reference TRBV28 and TRBJ2-7, the complete variable domain reads DVKVTQSSRYLVKRTGEKVFLECVQDMDHENMFWYRQDPGLGLRLIYFSYDVKMKEKGDIPEGYSVSREKKERFSLILESASTNQTSMYLCASSSNRGEQYFGPGTRLTVT.

Only a few counts were recorded for this clonotype. The rearrangement uses TRBV29-1 and TRBJ2-7, with D unresolved. V shed 4 bases and J shed 0 bases, with 10 bases lying between them. Germline values: CDR1 SQVTM, CDR2 ANQGSEA. The CDR3 length is 13 residues. CDR3 DNA: TGCAGCGTTGTTGAGAAGAGCTCCTACGAGCAGTACTTC. Amino acids: CSVVEKSSYEQYF.

The J gene is TRBJ2-1, the V gene TRBV7-2, with 9 bases lining up with TRBD1. The length of the CDR3 is 15 residues. The V gene end was trimmed by 5 bases and the J gene end by 7 bases; junction bases not matched to a gene: 9. Germline CDR1 SGHTA, CDR2 FQGNSA. CDR3 in amino acids: CASSRPTGGSNEQFF. Here the CDR3 DNA reads TGTGCCAGCAGCCGCCCGACAGGGGGAAGTAATGAGCAGTTCTTC.

The genes are TRBV24-1 and TRBJ2-7; possibly TRBD1 for D (5 bases). Trimming took 3 bases from V and 2 from J, leaving 13 bases between them. Germline loops: CDR1 KGHDR, CDR2 SFDVKD. The CDR3 extends over 15 amino acids. The CDR3 DNA reads as TGTGCCACCAGTGATGACGTCAGGGTTACCTACGAGCAGTACTTC. It codes for CATSDDVRVTYEQYF.

The V call is TRBV29-1, the J call TRBJ2-1; tentative D call: TRBD1 (6 bases). The germline V gene encodes CDR1 SQVTM and CDR2 ANQGSEA. The CDR3 covers 14 residues. The V end lost 6 bases, the J end lost 7 bases, and 19 bases lay between the germline ends. The DNA of the CDR3 is TGCAGCGTGAGCGGACAGTGGGTGGGGAATGAGCAGTTCTTC. As protein: CSVSGQWVGNEQFF.

The rearrangement uses TRBV7-9 and TRBJ2-1; 8 positions match TRBD2. Trimming took 1 base from V and 6 from J; bases not matched to a gene: 5. Germline-derived CDR1 and CDR2 are SEHNR and FQNEAQ (reference sequence). The CDR3 runs to 15 residues. The CDR3: CASSLDGAGGNEQFF. The CDR3 nucleotides are TGTGCCAGCAGCTTAGATGGCGCGGGGGGCAATGAGCAGTTCTTC.

This clonotype appeared a few times. The chain combines TRBV7-6 with TRBJ2-2; possibly TRBD2 for D (5 bases). Trimming stripped 5 bases from V and 6 bases from J, with 16 bases between. This CDR3 has 15 residues. In germline, CDR1 is SGHVS, CDR2 FNYEAQ. In DNA form, the CDR3 reads TGTGCCAGCAGCCGCTTTAGCGAGGTGGCCGGGGAGCTGTTTTTT. Its protein product is CASSRFSEVAGELFF. The full variable domain, rest sourced from reference TRBV7-6 and TRBJ2-2, is GAGVSQSPRYKVTKRGQDVALRCDPISGHVSLYWYRQALGQGPEFLTYFNYEAQQDKSGLPNDRFSAERPEGSISTLTIQRTEQRDSAMYRCASSRFSEVAGELFFGEGSRLTVL.

This clonotype was picked up a small number of times. This chain connects TRBV29-1 to TRBJ2-7, with 7 positions matching TRBD1. J gave up 5 bases and V 5 bases, and 3 bases lay outside the gene matches. Germline V gene data show CDR1 as SQVTM and CDR2 as ANQGSEA. The CDR3 is 11 residues long. CDR3 sequence (DNA): TGCAGCGTTTCGACAGGGAACGAGCAGTACTTC. Translation gives CSVSTGNEQYF.

The chain recombines TRBV6-5 with TRBJ2-2, with D possibly being TRBD2 (5 bases). Germline lookup yields CDR1 MNHEY and CDR2 SVGAGI. The length of the CDR3 is 14 residues. The germline V and J ends were trimmed by 6 bases and 6 bases, with 14 bases remaining between them. The CDR3 loop is CASSPSGVAGELFF. In DNA form, the CDR3 reads TGTGCCAGCAGCCCTTCCGGGGTGGCCGGGGAGCTGTTTTTT.

The sample holds a few counts of this clonotype. The chain is built from TRBV20-1 and TRBJ2-1; 9 nucleotides align to TRBD2. Germline V lookup: CDR1 DFQATT, CDR2 SNEGSKA (reference sequence). J lost 4 bases, V lost 5 bases, and 6 bases had no gene match. The CDR3 is 14 residues long. The CDR3 loop reads CSAPRLAVYNEQFF. CDR3 sequence (DNA): TGCAGTGCTCCCCGACTAGCGGTTTACAATGAGCAGTTCTTC.

The J gene is TRBJ2-2, the V gene TRBV28; 9 bases align to TRBD2. Trimming took 6 bases from V and 7 from J; bases not matched to a gene: 12. CDR3 length equals 16 residues. Germline CDR1 is MDHEN and CDR2 is SYDVKM. CDR3 region: CASRSTGAGGIGELFF. CDR3 sequence (DNA): TGTGCCAGCAGATCCACCGGAGCGGGGGGTATCGGGGAGCTGTTTTTT.

This clonotype was seen a few times. V gene TRBV10-3 combines with J gene TRBJ2-7; the D gene is possibly TRBD2 (6 bases). V was pared by 5 bases and J by 5 bases, with 22 bases between. Germline-derived CDR1 and CDR2 are ENHRY and SYGVKD. The CDR3 has 16 amino acids. The chain's CDR3 is CAISSRDGGGDHEQYF. The CDR3, as DNA: TGTGCCATCAGTTCGAGGGATGGGGGAGGTGACCACGAGCAGTACTTC.

The J gene is TRBJ2-1, the V gene TRBV11-2; D possibly corresponds to TRBD1 (5 bases). The ends were cut back, 0 bases at V and 9 bases at J, with 18 bases in the middle. The CDR3 consists of 16 residues. The germline V gene has CDR1 SGHAT and CDR2 FQNNGV. For the CDR3, the DNA is TGTGCCAGCAGCTTAGATCGCCTTACAGGCGCCTCTGAGCAGTTCTTC. This sequence encodes CASSLDRLTGASEQFF.

This clonotype appeared a single time. This CDR3 is CASSFPSLETQYF. The CDR3, as DNA: TGTGCCAGCAGCTTTCCATCTCTAGAGACCCAGTACTTC. This chain uses TRBV11-2 with TRBJ2-5; no definite D call. The CDR3 sequence is 13 residues long. Looked up from germline, CDR1 is SGHAT and CDR2 is FQNNGV. V lost 3 bases and J lost 4, with 9 bases in between.

V is TRBV28 and J is TRBJ2-4; 11 bases agree with TRBD1. The germline CDR1 and CDR2 sequences are MDHEN and SYDVKM. The CDR3 loop spans 16 amino acids. J lost 3 bases, V lost 8 bases, and 9 bases had no gene match. Written as DNA, the CDR3 is TGTGCCAGCCATAGCGGGACAGGGGGAGTCAAAAACATTCAGTACTTC. This gives the protein CASHSGTGGVKNIQYF.

The chain employs TRBV11-3 and TRBJ2-3; 13 bases fit TRBD2. CDR1 SGHNT and CDR2 YENEEA come from the germline V gene. The V gene end was trimmed by 2 bases and the J gene end by 4 bases; junction bases not matched to a gene: 3. The CDR3 is made up of 16 amino acids. The CDR3 DNA is TGTGCCAGCAGCTTAACTAGCGGGGGGGCCTCAGATACGCAGTATTTT. Its translation: CASSLTSGGASDTQYF.

The rearrangement uses TRBV7-2 and TRBJ2-1; the D gene is possibly TRBD2 (6 bases). The CDR3 consists of 15 residues. The germline V gene encodes CDR1 SGHTA and CDR2 FQGNSA. With 6 bases removed from V and 6 bases from J, the gap between germline ends came to 18 bases. The CDR3 sequence is CASRSRDSGSNEQFF. DNA of the CDR3: TGTGCCAGCAGATCCCGGGACTCAGGGAGCAATGAGCAGTTCTTC.

The chain employs TRBV7-8 and TRBJ2-5; unclear D gene. V was clipped by 5 bases and J by 2 bases, with 12 bases between them. Germline V gene data show CDR1 as SGHVS and CDR2 as FQNEAQ. The CDR3 contains 14 residues. In nucleotides, the CDR3 is TGTGCCAGCAGCGAGTTGGGAACTCAAGAGACCCAGTACTTC. It specifies CASSELGTQETQYF.

Only a few counts were recorded for this clonotype. V gene TRBV4-3 combines with J gene TRBJ2-2, with a possible D match to TRBD2 (5 bases). The CDR3 sequence is 14 residues long. The germline V and J ends were trimmed by 2 bases and 4 bases, with 8 bases remaining between them. In germline, CDR1 is LGHNA, CDR2 YSLEER. The CDR3 DNA sequence: TGCGCCAGCAGCCAACTAACTAGCACCGGGGAGCTGTTTTTT. Residues: CASSQLTSTGELFF.

The chain uses TRBV28 and TRBJ1-2; D not resolved. This CDR3 comprises 12 residues. Trimming cost V 10 bases and J 4 bases, with 13 bases left between them. Germline lookup yields CDR1 MDHEN and CDR2 SYDVKM. The CDR3 DNA reads TGTGCCACCACCCCGGGAGGCTATGGCTACACCTTC. It encodes CATTPGGYGYTF.

The chain has TRBV7-2 and TRBJ2-3; the match to TRBD2 covers 16 bases. Germline V gives CDR1 SGHTA, CDR2 FQGNSA. CDR3 length equals 17 residues. V lost 2 bases, J lost 4 bases, and 3 bases stayed unmatched. This CDR3 is CASSLLGTSGGADTQYF. The CDR3 DNA is TGTGCCAGCAGCTTACTAGGGACTAGCGGGGGGGCAGATACGCAGTATTTT.

This clonotype was observed a few times. The chain uses TRBV19 and TRBJ2-5, with 8 bases identical to TRBD2. Germline V lookup: CDR1 LNHDA, CDR2 SQIVND (reference sequence). Trimming removed 7 bases from V and 9 bases from J; junction bases left unmatched: 10. There are 13 residues in the CDR3. CDR3 loop: CASTSSGAGAQYF. In DNA, the CDR3 is TGTGCCAGTACGAGTAGCGGGGCCGGGGCCCAGTACTTC.

The chain joins TRBV28 to TRBJ2-7; 8 bases fit TRBD1. Losses at the gene ends were 6 bases for V and 3 bases for J; bases not matched to a gene: 10. The CDR3 consists of 15 residues. The V gene's germline CDR1 is MDHEN and CDR2 SYDVKM. CDR3 amino acids: CASSGAGTGIYEQYF. The CDR3 coding sequence is TGTGCCAGCAGCGGAGCCGGGACAGGCATCTACGAGCAGTACTTC.